The 32 T cell receptor beta chains reported below all come from one sample, sequenced in a study of shared clonotypes between healthy human individuals. Measured with immunoSEQ multiplex PCR; TCRdb has only the in-frame clones, and not every one. The sample contains more than 150,000 clones, over 80% of which appear only once. Sequencing used naive CD4+ T cells sorted from blood. The subset is: CD45RA+ positively selected. These receptors were obtained from a woman aged 30 to 39 in good health.

This rearrangement joins TRBV28 to TRBJ2-7; 12 bases are shared with TRBD2. This CDR3 comprises 16 residues. Losses at the gene ends were 1 base for V and 5 bases for J; bases not matched to a gene: 6. CDR1 and CDR2 from the germline V gene are MDHEN and SYDVKM. The CDR3, as DNA: TGTGCCAGCAGTTTATCTAGCGGGAGGGCCGCCGACGAGCAGTACTTC. This gives the protein CASSLSSGRAADEQYF.

The genes are TRBV7-8 and TRBJ2-1; possibly TRBD2 for D (6 bases). CDR1 SGHVS and CDR2 FQNEAQ come from the germline V gene. This CDR3 has 13 residues. The ends were cut back, 2 bases at V and 11 bases at J, with 13 bases in the middle. DNA of the CDR3: TGTGCCAGCAGCTTAACAGGCGGAGGGAAGCAGTTCTTC. It translates to CASSLTGGGKQFF.

The table lists this clone with a count of one. The chain joins TRBV2 to TRBJ2-6, with D tentatively TRBD1 (6 bases). CDR3 size: 13 residues. V lost 5 bases and J lost 12, with 14 bases in between. Germline-derived CDR1 and CDR2 are SNHLY and FYNNEI. The CDR3 is CASSPRDTAVLTF. CDR3 sequence (DNA): TGTGCCAGCAGTCCTCGGGACACTGCCGTCCTGACTTTC.

The chain has TRBV29-1 and TRBJ2-5; possibly TRBD2 for D (5 bases). This CDR3 contains 12 residues. Germline CDR1 SQVTM, CDR2 ANQGSEA. The V gene lost 8 bases and the J gene lost 2 bases, with 12 bases spanning the gap. Here the CDR3 reads CSIAAAQETQYF. CDR3 DNA sequence: TGCAGCATTGCAGCGGCACAAGAGACCCAGTACTTC.

The CDR3 DNA reads TGCGCCAGCTCTCACCGGGACGGTTCGCGGGAGCAGTTCTTC. Residues: CASSHRDGSREQFF. The chain links TRBV5-1 to TRBJ2-1; either TRBD1 or TRBD2 may fit D (5 bases each). Germline V gives CDR1 SGHRS, CDR2 YFSETQ. The V and J ends lost 7 bases and 10 bases respectively, with 21 bases between them. The CDR3 is 14 residues long.

The V and J genes are TRBV19 and TRBJ1-5; 9 positions agree with TRBD1. The CDR3 length is 14 residues. With V trimmed by 8 bases and J by 3 bases, 5 bases remained unmatched. Germline V CDR1 and CDR2: LNHDA, SQIVND (reference sequence). CDR3 residues: CASRTGVLNQPQHF. The CDR3, as DNA: TGTGCCAGTCGGACAGGGGTTCTCAATCAGCCCCAGCATTTT.

The CDR3 loop is CASSLAQGAWETQYF. The CDR3, as DNA: TGCGCCAGCAGCTTGGCCCAGGGGGCCTGGGAGACCCAGTACTTC. This chain joins TRBV5-1 and TRBJ2-5, with TRBD1 matching over 8 bases. Looked up from germline, CDR1 is SGHRS and CDR2 is YFSETQ. The V gene end was trimmed by 0 bases and the J gene end by 5 bases; junction bases not matched to a gene: 6. The CDR3 consists of 15 residues. Looking up the rest from reference TRBV5-1 and TRBJ2-5 gives the full variable domain: KAGVTQTPRYLIKTRGQQVTLSCSPISGHRSVSWYQQTPGQGLQFLFEYFSETQRNKGNFPGRFSGRQFSNSRSEMNVSTLELGDSALYLCASSLAQGAWETQYFGPGTRLLVL.

This rearrangement joins TRBV6-6 to TRBJ2-4; D gene unclear. CDR1 MNHNY and CDR2 SVGAGI come from the germline V gene (reference sequence). V lost 5 bases and J 0 bases, leaving 11 bases between the germline ends. This CDR3 has 15 amino acids. CDR3 region: CASSQLTLAKNIQYF. The CDR3 nucleotides are TGTGCCAGCAGTCAACTAACTCTAGCCAAAAACATTCAGTACTTC.

This clone appeared once. The V call is TRBV18, the J call TRBJ2-1; D not resolved. CDR3 length: 16 amino acids. The V end was cut by 1 base, the J end by 0 bases, with 10 bases between. CDR1 KGHSH and CDR2 LQKENI come from the germline V gene. In DNA, the CDR3 is TGTGCCAGCTCACCACAGGGATTGGGCTCCTACAATGAGCAGTTCTTC. This translates into CASSPQGLGSYNEQFF.

The rearrangement links TRBV5-1 to TRBJ1-6; D ambiguous. The CDR3 runs 19 residues. Trimming shortened V by 1 base and J by 0 bases, and 17 bases separated the two germline ends. The germline V gene has CDR1 SGHRS and CDR2 YFSETQ. The CDR3 DNA is TGCGCCAGCAGCTTGTATCGTGGCGGCGGTAGCTCCTATAATTCACCCCTCCACTTT. It translates to CASSLYRGGGSSYNSPLHF. Together with reference TRBV5-1 and TRBJ1-6, the CDR3 gives the full variable domain: KAGVTQTPRYLIKTRGQQVTLSCSPISGHRSVSWYQQTPGQGLQFLFEYFSETQRNKGNFPGRFSGRQFSNSRSEMNVSTLELGDSALYLCASSLYRGGGSSYNSPLHFGNGTRLTVT.

CDR3 residues: CATSSIKGCGKTYGYTF. Written as DNA, the CDR3 is TGTGCCACCAGCTCGATCAAAGGGTGTGGAAAGACCTATGGCTACACCTTC. V is TRBV15 and J is TRBJ1-2; D call uncertain. The CDR3 has 17 amino acids. V was trimmed by 5 bases and J by 4 bases, leaving 23 bases between them. Germline CDR1 is LNHNV and CDR2 is YYDKDF (reference sequence). The variable domain in full, with the rest retrieved from reference TRBV15 and TRBJ1-2, is DAMVIQNPRYQVTQFGKPVTLSCSQTLNHNVMYWYQQKSSQAPKLLFHYYDKDFNNEADTPDNFQSRRPNTSFCFLDIRSPGLGDTAMYLCATSSIKGCGKTYGYTFGSGTRLTVV.

The chain links TRBV19 to TRBJ2-5, with D uncertain. CDR3 length: 13 residues. The V gene lost 4 bases and the J gene lost 1 base, with 7 bases spanning the gap. Germline V gives CDR1 LNHDA, CDR2 SQIVND (reference sequence). The CDR3 loop is CASSNVFQETQYF. As DNA, the CDR3 is TGTGCCAGTAGTAATGTCTTCCAAGAGACCCAGTACTTC.

The chain joins TRBV7-2 to TRBJ2-7, with a weak D call TRBD2 (5 bases). The CDR3 has 16 amino acids. The germline V and J ends were trimmed by 1 base and 1 base, with 14 bases remaining between them. The germline V gene encodes CDR1 SGHTA and CDR2 FQGNSA. The CDR3 region is CASSLGDQAGSYEQYF. The CDR3 coding sequence is TGTGCCAGCAGCTTAGGCGATCAGGCGGGTTCCTACGAGCAGTACTTC.

V is TRBV10-3 and J is TRBJ2-7; perhaps TRBD2 as D (6 bases). The CDR3 length is 16 residues. V gave up 1 base and J gave up 5 bases, with 18 bases separating them. Looked up from germline, CDR1 is ENHRY and CDR2 is SYGVKD. The CDR3 bases are TGTGCCATCAGTGAGTTCGGACTACCCGGCGCGAACGAGCAGTACTTC. Translating gives CAISEFGLPGANEQYF.

V usage is TRBV27 and J usage is TRBJ2-7; perhaps TRBD2 as D (6 bases). V was pared by 2 bases and J by 2 bases, with 10 bases between. This CDR3 comprises 14 residues. The V gene's germline CDR1 is MNHEY and CDR2 SMNVEV (reference sequence). As DNA, the CDR3 is TGTGCCAGCAGTTTACGGGGGAGTGCCTACGAGCAGTACTTC. It translates to CASSLRGSAYEQYF.

V and J are TRBV27 and TRBJ2-7; weak D call: TRBD1 (6 bases). The V gene lost 5 bases and the J gene lost 5 bases, with 19 bases spanning the gap. Per germline, CDR1 MNHEY and CDR2 SMNVEV (reference sequence). The CDR3 has 15 residues. DNA for the CDR3: TGTGCCAGCAGTCCACAGGGTTTGTTGGGAGACGAGCAGTACTTC. It translates to CASSPQGLLGDEQYF.

The rearrangement joins TRBV18 to TRBJ1-5; 9 nucleotides align to TRBD1. J lost 8 bases, V lost 6 bases, and 8 bases had no gene match. The CDR3 is made up of 14 amino acids. Per the germline V gene, CDR1 is KGHSH and CDR2 is LQKENI. The CDR3 region has the DNA TGTGCCAGCTCTACGACAGGGGGTAGAGAGCCCCAGCATTTT. This translates into CASSTTGGREPQHF.

V and J are TRBV25-1 and TRBJ2-1; maybe TRBD1 (5 bases). The V end lost 6 bases, the J end lost 6 bases, and 12 bases lay between the germline ends. Germline V CDR1 and CDR2: MGHDK, SYGVNS. The CDR3 consists of 13 residues. The CDR3 is CASSPTEFNEQFF. The CDR3 region has the DNA TGTGCCAGCAGCCCGACAGAATTCAATGAGCAGTTCTTC. Together with reference TRBV25-1 and TRBJ2-1, the CDR3 gives the full variable domain: EADIYQTPRYLVIGTGKKITLECSQTMGHDKMYWYQQDPGMELHLIHYSYGVNSTEKGDLSSESTVSRIRTEHFPLTLESARPSHTSQYLCASSPTEFNEQFFGPGTRLTVL.

The rearrangement joins TRBV7-9 to TRBJ2-2; 11 nucleotides align to TRBD2. Germline values: CDR1 SEHNR, CDR2 FQNEAQ (reference sequence). This CDR3 contains 17 residues. V was clipped by 6 bases and J by 2 bases; unmatched bases: 8. CDR3 nucleotide sequence: TGTGCCAGCAGACTGCCGCTAGCGGGAGGTAACACCGGGGAGCTGTTTTTT. It is translated as CASRLPLAGGNTGELFF.

The chain carries TRBV7-9 and TRBJ2-1; TRBD2 agrees at 10 bases. J was trimmed by 2 bases and V by 5 bases; bases with no gene match: 6. The CDR3 spans 16 residues. Germline CDR1 SEHNR, CDR2 FQNEAQ (reference sequence). The CDR3 nucleotides are TGTGCCAGCAGCCCGGGAGCGGGAGGGACCTACAATGAGCAGTTCTTC. This translates into CASSPGAGGTYNEQFF.

This chain connects TRBV11-1 to TRBJ2-5, with 11 bases matching TRBD2. The CDR3 is 18 residues long. Per germline, CDR1 SGHAT and CDR2 FQDESV (reference sequence). V was pared by 5 bases and J by 4 bases, with 15 bases of the junction left unmatched. Here the CDR3 DNA reads TGTGCCAGCAGCACTTCTTCACTAGCGGGAGATGAGAGAGAGACCCAGTACTTC. It codes for CASSTSSLAGDERETQYF.

The rearrangement uses TRBV15 and TRBJ2-5, with 11 bases fitting TRBD2. The DNA end lines up better with TRBJ2-7; the J call may be wrong. Germline V gene lookup returns CDR1 LNHNV and CDR2 YYDKDF (reference sequence). This CDR3 is 14 amino acids long. Here the CDR3 reads CATKLAGDFYEQYF. The CDR3 DNA sequence: TGTGCCACCAAACTAGCGGGAGATTTCTACGAGCAGTACTTC.

The chain is built from TRBV2 and TRBJ2-7; possibly TRBD2 for D (5 bases). CDR3 length: 16 amino acids. Germline lookup yields CDR1 SNHLY and CDR2 FYNNEI. V was cut by 0 bases and J by 2 bases, with 14 bases left in between. CDR3 sequence: CASSEALLADTYEQYF. CDR3 bases: TGTGCCAGCAGTGAAGCGCTTCTAGCCGATACCTACGAGCAGTACTTC. Full variable domain (rest looked up from reference TRBV2 and TRBJ2-7): EPEVTQTPSHQVTQMGQEVILRCVPISNHLYFYWYRQILGQKVEFLVSFYNNEISEKSEIFDDQFSVERPDGSNFTLKIRSTKLEDSAMYFCASSEALLADTYEQYFGPGTRLTVT.

This clone was observed once. V and J are TRBV6-1 and TRBJ1-2; D is uncertain. V lost 1 base, J lost 3 bases, and 12 bases lay in between. Germline V lookup: CDR1 MNHNS, CDR2 SASEGT. The CDR3 runs 15 residues. CDR3 sequence: CASSEGGLGYYGYTF. The CDR3 DNA reads as TGTGCCAGCAGTGAAGGAGGATTGGGGTACTATGGCTACACCTTC.

This clone was seen more than once but under ten times. The chain couples TRBV7-9 to TRBJ2-7; D not resolved. V shed 10 bases and J shed 3 bases, with 7 bases lying between them. Germline V lookup: CDR1 SEHNR, CDR2 FQNEAQ (reference sequence). This CDR3 is 10 amino acids long. This chain's CDR3 is CAIGLYEQYF. Here the CDR3 DNA reads TGTGCCATCGGCCTCTACGAGCAGTACTTC. The full variable domain, rest sourced from reference TRBV7-9 and TRBJ2-7, is DTGVSQNPRHKITKRGQNVTFRCDPISEHNRLYWYRQTLGQGPEFLTYFQNEAQLEKSRLLSDRFSAERPKGSFSTLEIQRTEQGDSAMYLCAIGLYEQYFGPGTRLTVT.

The chain couples TRBV25-1 to TRBJ1-1; a possible D gene is TRBD1 (5 bases). V shed 2 bases and J shed 1 base, with 8 bases lying between them. The CDR3 length is 14 residues. The germline V gene has CDR1 MGHDK and CDR2 SYGVNS. For the CDR3, the DNA is TGTGCCAGCAGTGAACCAGGGAAGAACACTGAAGCTTTCTTT. Residues: CASSEPGKNTEAFF.

The chain uses TRBV7-8 and TRBJ2-2, with 7 positions matching TRBD2. The V gene's germline CDR1 is SGHVS and CDR2 FQNEAQ. V lost 5 bases, J lost 5 bases, and 8 bases stayed unmatched. This CDR3 comprises 15 residues. CDR3 in DNA: TGTGCCAGCAGCGGGGGGGTGTCGGGAACCGGGGAGCTGTTTTTT. It codes for CASSGGVSGTGELFF.

The V call is TRBV19, the J call TRBJ1-6; 8 bases match TRBD1. Germline values: CDR1 LNHDA, CDR2 SQIVND (reference sequence). This CDR3 has 14 residues. The junction had 11 bases not matched to a gene; V was cut back by 5 bases and J by 14 bases. The CDR3 DNA sequence: TGTGCCAGTAGTGGCCAGGGGGCACGAGAGGCCCTCCACTTT. Translated: CASSGQGAREALHF. Using reference TRBV19 and TRBJ1-6 for the parts outside the CDR3, the full variable domain is DGGITQSPKYLFRKEGQNVTLSCEQNLNHDAMYWYRQDPGQGLRLIYYSQIVNDFQKGDIAEGYSVSREKKESFPLTVTSAQKNPTAFYLCASSGQGAREALHFGNGTRLTVT.

V usage is TRBV6-5 and J usage is TRBJ2-7; 9 nucleotides line up with TRBD2. The V gene's germline CDR1 is MNHEY and CDR2 SVGAGI. The ends lost 0 bases at V and 2 bases at J; junction bases unmatched: 5. CDR3 length: 16 amino acids. In DNA form, the CDR3 reads TGTGCCAGCAGTTACTCGACAATAGCGGGAGCCTACGAGCAGTACTTC. Protein: CASSYSTIAGAYEQYF.

The chain carries TRBV28 and TRBJ1-4; 7 bases map to TRBD1. Germline trimming cut 6 bases from V and 6 bases from J; bases unmatched to any gene: 7. The CDR3 extends over 14 amino acids. Germline values: CDR1 MDHEN, CDR2 SYDVKM. CDR3 sequence reads: CASSTTGLDEKLFF. The CDR3 DNA is TGTGCCAGCAGCACGACAGGGCTCGATGAAAAACTGTTTTTT.

V usage is TRBV15 and J usage is TRBJ2-3; 9 bases line up with TRBD2. The CDR3 has 15 residues. V trimming: 1 base; J trimming: 2 bases; junction bases outside the gene matches: 1. The V gene's germline CDR1 is LNHNV and CDR2 YYDKDF (reference sequence). The CDR3 nucleotides are TGTGCCACCAGCAGAGGACTAGCGGCCACAGATACGCAGTATTTT. Translation gives CATSRGLAATDTQYF.

This chain uses TRBV30 with TRBJ1-1, with a tentative D call TRBD1 (6 bases). Germline lookup yields CDR1 GTSNPN and CDR2 SVGIG (reference sequence). This CDR3 comprises 11 residues. V lost 4 bases and J 11 bases, leaving 14 bases between the germline ends. The CDR3 here is CAWTRGPWAFF. As DNA, the CDR3 is TGTGCCTGGACCAGGGGCCCTTGGGCTTTCTTT.